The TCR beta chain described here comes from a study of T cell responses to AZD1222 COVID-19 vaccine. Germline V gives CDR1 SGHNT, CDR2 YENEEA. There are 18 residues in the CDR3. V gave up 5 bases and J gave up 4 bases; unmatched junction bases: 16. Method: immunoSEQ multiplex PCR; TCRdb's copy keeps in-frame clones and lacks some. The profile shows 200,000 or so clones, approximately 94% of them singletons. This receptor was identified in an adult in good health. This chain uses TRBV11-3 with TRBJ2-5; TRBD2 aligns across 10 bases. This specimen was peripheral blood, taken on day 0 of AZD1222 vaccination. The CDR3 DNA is TGTGCCAGCAGCCCAGGGGTAGCGGGAGGCTCACAGAGAGAGACCCAGTACTTC. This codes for CASSPGVAGGSQRETQYF.